Below, 5 T cell receptor beta chains from the same sample are listed, as sequenced in a study of shared clonotypes between healthy human individuals. The protocol was immunoSEQ multiplex PCR, while the TCRdb copy is restricted to in-frame clones and leaves out a portion. The sample consists of about 2.2 million clones, approximately 94% of them appearing once. CD45RO-negative, CCR7-selected cells formed the naive CD8 fraction, which excluded terminally differentiated effector memory CD45RA+ cells. The specimen was naive CD8+ T cells from PBMCs. These receptors were obtained from a man aged 18 to 30 in good health. Some clones in this sample may be carry-over from other donors' samples.

V and J are TRBV4-1 and TRBJ1-4; D may be TRBD1 (6 bases). This CDR3 comprises 15 residues. Germline V gene sequence: CDR1 MGHRA, CDR2 YSYEKL. The V and J ends lost 1 base and 14 bases respectively, with 20 bases between them. The CDR3: CASSQVGHWQVSLFF. In DNA, the CDR3 is TGCGCCAGCAGCCAAGTGGGACACTGGCAGGTTTCGCTGTTTTTT.

This clone was counted a single time. The V and J genes are TRBV13 and TRBJ2-3, with 9 bases lining up with TRBD2. The V segment lost 5 bases and the J segment 2 bases; nucleotides outside the gene matches: 8. This CDR3 has 16 residues. Germline CDR1 reads PRHDT; CDR2 reads FYEKMQ (reference sequence). CDR3 loop: CASSPSSGRLTDTQYF. As DNA, the CDR3 is TGTGCCAGCAGCCCCTCCAGCGGGAGGCTCACAGATACGCAGTATTTT.

V and J are TRBV12-5 and TRBJ2-1; possibly TRBD1 for D (5 bases). The CDR3 consists of 14 residues. Germline V gives CDR1 LGHNT, CDR2 FRNRAP. The germline V and J ends were trimmed by 1 base and 3 bases, with 7 bases remaining between them. CDR3 sequence (DNA): TGTGCTAGTGGTTTGGGCGACAGCTACAATGAGCAGTTCTTC. This translates into CASGLGDSYNEQFF.

The V gene is TRBV5-1, the J gene TRBJ2-1, with TRBD1 matching over 9 bases. The CDR3 has 18 amino acids. Trimming took 0 bases from V and 2 from J; bases not matched to a gene: 9. Germline CDR1 reads SGHRS; CDR2 reads YFSETQ. CDR3 sequence (DNA): TGCGCCAGCAGCTTGGATGTAAAGTGGACAGGGGCCTACAATGAGCAGTTCTTC. The encoded protein is CASSLDVKWTGAYNEQFF.

Of note for this clone: Other nucleotide sequences from this sample produce the same CDR3. The chain is built from TRBV20-1 and TRBJ1-2; no definite D call. V was shortened by 3 bases and J by 4 bases, with 6 bases between the two germline ends. CDR1 is DFQATT, CDR2 SNEGSKA, per germline (reference sequence). This CDR3 contains 11 residues. The CDR3 loop is CSARAGYGYTF. The DNA of the CDR3 is TGCAGTGCTAGGGCGGGCTATGGCTACACCTTC.